This T cell receptor beta chain was sequenced in a study of T cell responses to AZD1222 COVID-19 vaccine. Here immunoSEQ multiplex PCR was the method, and the copy in TCRdb shows in-frame clones only, minus some. The top ten hold around 2.8% of the sample, which has 130,000 to 150,000 clones, just over 90% seen once. The V segment lost 8 bases and the J segment 5 bases; nucleotides outside the gene matches: 9. CDR3 size: 15 residues. Looked up from germline, CDR1 is MNHEY and CDR2 is SMNVEV (reference sequence). Findings and limits, study-wide: The study found vaccine-associated CD4 TCRs spanning spike, dominant at 160-218 and 743-854. In the spike-specific TCR repertoire, nearly half reportedly target unmutated variant regions. White British donors predominated, females outnumbered males, and clonal diversity was possibly underestimated.

With regard to this clone: Its antigen is unknown.

Source: peripheral blood, taken on day 0 of MenACWY control vaccination. This receptor was taken from an adult in good health. The rearrangement links TRBV27 to TRBJ2-1; 10 positions match TRBD2. The CDR3 region has the DNA TGTGCCAGCCGGGCTAGCGGGAGAAGTCACAATGAGCAGTTCTTC. Its translation: CASRASGRSHNEQFF.